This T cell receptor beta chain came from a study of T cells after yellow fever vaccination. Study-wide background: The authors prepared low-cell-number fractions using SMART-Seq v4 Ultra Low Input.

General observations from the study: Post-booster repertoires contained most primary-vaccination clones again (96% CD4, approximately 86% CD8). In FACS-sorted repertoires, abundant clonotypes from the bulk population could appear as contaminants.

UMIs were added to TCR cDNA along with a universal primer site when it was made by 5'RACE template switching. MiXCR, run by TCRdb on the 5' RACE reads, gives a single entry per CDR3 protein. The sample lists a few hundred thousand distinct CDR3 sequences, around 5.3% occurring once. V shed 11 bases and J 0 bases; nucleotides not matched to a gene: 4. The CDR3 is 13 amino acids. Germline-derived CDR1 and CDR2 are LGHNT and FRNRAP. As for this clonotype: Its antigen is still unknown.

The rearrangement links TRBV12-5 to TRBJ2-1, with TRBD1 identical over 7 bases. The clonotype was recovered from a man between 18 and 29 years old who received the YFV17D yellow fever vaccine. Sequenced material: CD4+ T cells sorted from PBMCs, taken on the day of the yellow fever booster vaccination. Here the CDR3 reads CASAGGSYNEQFF. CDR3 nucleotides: TGTGCTTCGGCAGGGGGCTCCTACAATGAGCAGTTCTTC.